Listed here are 18 T cell receptor beta chains from one sample, sequenced in a study of blood T cells in healthy people across ages. The use of a sample-barcoded 5' primer and a J-beta primer mix characterized a second PCR of roughly 7 to 12 cycles. TCRdb processed the 5' RACE reads anew with MiXCR; each CDR3 protein has one entry. The data contain 1.5 million to 2 million distinct CDR3 sequences, about 35% of them seen just once; the ten biggest clones take up around 10%. Sequencing was carried out using blood. These receptors all stem from a woman aged 25 to 45 in good health.

V and J are TRBV7-6 and TRBJ2-3; TRBD1 matches 12 bases. This CDR3 contains 16 residues. Trimming cost V 5 bases and J 7 bases; bases outside gene matches: 10. Germline assignment: CDR1 SGHVS and CDR2 FNYEAQ. CDR3 sequence: CASSRQTGQGANTQYF. DNA of the CDR3: TGTGCCAGCAGCCGCCAGACGGGACAGGGGGCTAATACGCAGTATTTT.

The sample holds one count of this clonotype. This chain joins TRBV5-1 and TRBJ2-3, with a tentative D call TRBD1 (5 bases). In germline, CDR1 is SGHRS, CDR2 YFSETQ. This CDR3 has 15 residues. V lost 3 bases to trimming and J lost 2 bases, with 13 bases between them. CDR3 region: CASSSSDSYTDTQYF. Here the CDR3 DNA reads TGCGCCAGCAGCTCTTCAGACAGCTACACAGATACGCAGTATTTT. Full variable domain (missing parts from reference TRBV5-1 and TRBJ2-3): KAGVTQTPRYLIKTRGQQVTLSCSPISGHRSVSWYQQTPGQGLQFLFEYFSETQRNKGNFPGRFSGRQFSNSRSEMNVSTLELGDSALYLCASSSSDSYTDTQYFGPGTRLTVL.

Note on this clonotype: At one boundary the junction diverges from the germline segment, which might be a read error. The rearrangement uses TRBV6-5 and TRBJ1-2; 8 positions agree with TRBD1. Germline-derived CDR1 and CDR2 are MNHEY and SVGAGI. The CDR3 length is 15 residues. CDR3 protein: CAGSPGQGAPYGYTF. DNA of the CDR3: TGTGCCGGCAGCCCCGGACAGGGAGCGCCCTATGGCTACACCTTC.

The chain is built from TRBV4-1 and TRBJ2-1, with D perhaps TRBD1 or TRBD2 (5 bases each). The length of the CDR3 is 17 residues. With 4 bases removed from V and 5 bases from J, the gap between germline ends came to 21 bases. From germline, CDR1 is MGHRA and CDR2 YSYEKL. CDR3 protein: CASSLLGRTRGHNEQFF. CDR3 DNA: TGCGCCAGCAGCCTCTTGGGACGGACCCGCGGGCACAATGAGCAGTTCTTC.

V is TRBV2 and J is TRBJ2-6; D possibly corresponds to TRBD2 (5 bases). The V gene's germline CDR1 is SNHLY and CDR2 FYNNEI. Trimming took 5 bases from V and 0 from J, leaving 17 bases between them. This CDR3 region has 18 residues. The CDR3 protein is CASSSGLFRFSGANVLTF. The CDR3 DNA reads as TGTGCCAGCAGTAGCGGTTTATTCCGATTCTCTGGGGCCAACGTCCTGACTTTC.

In DNA form, the CDR3 reads TGTGCCAGCAGTGGACAGGGGACGCGGGAGACCCAGTACTTC. This gives the protein CASSGQGTRETQYF. V usage is TRBV2 and J usage is TRBJ2-5, with 8 bases matching TRBD1. Germline V gene sequence: CDR1 SNHLY, CDR2 FYNNEI. The V gene end was trimmed by 4 bases and the J gene end by 5 bases; junction bases not matched to a gene: 6. This CDR3 is 14 amino acids long.

In this sample, this clonotype turned up a few times. This chain links TRBV9 with TRBJ2-1; D is undetermined. This CDR3 region has 16 residues. Germline-derived CDR1 and CDR2 are SGDLS and YYNGEE. V gave up 2 bases and J gave up 0 bases, with 12 bases separating them. This CDR3 is CASSVSRTSSYNEQFF. As DNA, the CDR3 is TGTGCCAGCAGCGTGAGCAGGACCAGCTCCTACAATGAGCAGTTCTTC.

In this sample, this clonotype turned up a few times. This sequence joins TRBV7-2 and TRBJ2-7, with TRBD2 matching 11 bases. From germline, CDR1 is SGHTA and CDR2 FQGNSA. This CDR3 is built from 18 residues. Trimming took 5 bases from V and 3 from J; bases not matched to a gene: 15. The CDR3 nucleotides are TGTGCCAGCAGCCTGGGGCTAGCGGGAGGTTTGGGCGGCTACGAGCAGTACTTC. Residues: CASSLGLAGGLGGYEQYF.

This clonotype was counted only a few times. The chain links TRBV12-3 or TRBV12-4 to TRBJ1-5; D gene uncertain. Trimming took 6 bases from V and 3 from J, leaving 9 bases between them. This CDR3 contains 13 residues. The DNA of the CDR3 is TGTGCCAGCAGGGGTCCTATCAATCAGCCCCAGCATTTT. Translated, it gives CASRGPINQPQHF.

This clonotype was counted between two and nine times. This chain links TRBV9 with TRBJ2-1, with 13 bases aligning to TRBD2. The CDR3 consists of 21 residues. V lost 0 bases and J lost 4; bases outside the gene matches: 16. Germline V lookup: CDR1 SGDLS, CDR2 YYNGEE. Written as DNA, the CDR3 is TGTGCCAGCAGCGTAGAGGGTCCCGGGACTAGCGGGAAGTGGCCATACAATGAGCAGTTCTTC. Translated, it gives CASSVEGPGTSGKWPYNEQFF.

The table lists this clonotype with a few counts. The V call is TRBV11-2, the J call TRBJ2-4; D is perhaps TRBD2 (5 bases). CDR1 and CDR2 from the germline V gene are SGHAT and FQNNGV. The ends were cut back, 5 bases at V and 9 bases at J, with 14 bases in the middle. The CDR3 covers 13 residues. CDR3 sequence (DNA): TGTGCCAGCAGCGGGCTAGCAGGAGTCATTCAGTACTTC. Its protein product is CASSGLAGVIQYF.

This clonotype was recorded at least ten times. The rearrangement links TRBV4-1 to TRBJ1-4; D possibly corresponds to TRBD1 (6 bases). The CDR3 is 16 amino acids. With 0 bases removed from V and 7 bases from J, the gap between germline ends came to 15 bases. CDR1 and CDR2 from the germline V gene are MGHRA and YSYEKL. The CDR3 DNA reads as TGCGCCAGCAGCCAAGACGGGGGGGGGCCGGGTGAAAAACTGTTTTTT. It translates to CASSQDGGGPGEKLFF.

This chain connects TRBV11-2 to TRBJ2-1; the D is unclear. The CDR3 spans 13 residues. V shed 5 bases and J shed 0 bases, with 5 bases lying between them. Germline CDR1 is SGHAT and CDR2 is FQNNGV. CDR3 loop: CASSINSYNEQFF. The CDR3 DNA is TGTGCCAGCAGCATAAACTCCTACAATGAGCAGTTCTTC.

The chain uses TRBV5-1 and TRBJ1-4; D is undetermined. The germline gives CDR1 SGHRS, CDR2 YFSETQ. CDR3 length: 14 residues. V was cut by 4 bases and J by 2 bases, with 9 bases left in between. CDR3 DNA: TGCGCCAGCAGCGCGTCCAGGACTAATGAAAAACTGTTTTTT. As protein: CASSASRTNEKLFF. The whole variable domain, remainder taken from reference TRBV5-1 and TRBJ1-4, is KAGVTQTPRYLIKTRGQQVTLSCSPISGHRSVSWYQQTPGQGLQFLFEYFSETQRNKGNFPGRFSGRQFSNSRSEMNVSTLELGDSALYLCASSASRTNEKLFFGSGTQLSVL.

The V gene is TRBV7-9, the J gene TRBJ1-1; 7 nucleotides line up with TRBD1. Germline lookup yields CDR1 SEHNR and CDR2 FQNEAQ (reference sequence). The CDR3 totals 15 residues. V shed 4 bases and J 6 bases; nucleotides not matched to a gene: 11. This chain's CDR3 is CASSSETGWGAEAFF. CDR3 coding DNA: TGTGCCAGCAGCTCCGAGACAGGGTGGGGAGCTGAAGCTTTCTTT.

Turning to this clonotype: One end of the junction varies from germline; a read error may be responsible. The genes are TRBV20-1 and TRBJ2-7; a weak D match, TRBD1 (5 bases). CDR1 and CDR2 from the germline V gene are DFQATT and SNEGSKA (reference sequence). The CDR3 consists of 13 residues. CDR3 amino acids: CSAGDRAFYEQYF. The CDR3 nucleotides are TGCAGTGCTGGAGACAGAGCGTTCTACGAGCAGTACTTC.

This chain connects TRBV9 to TRBJ2-3, with TRBD1 identical over 7 bases. The germline V gene has CDR1 SGDLS and CDR2 YYNGEE. Trimming removed 3 bases from V and 9 bases from J; junction bases left unmatched: 10. This CDR3 is built from 14 residues. DNA for the CDR3: TGTGCCAGCAGCGGGCACAGGGGACCCATAACGCAGTATTTT. Its protein is CASSGHRGPITQYF.

V and J are TRBV2 and TRBJ1-2, with D possibly being TRBD1 (6 bases). This CDR3 contains 14 residues. V shed 4 bases and J shed 4 bases, with 13 bases lying between them. Per germline, CDR1 SNHLY and CDR2 FYNNEI. The CDR3 DNA reads as TGTGCCAGCAGTGTTCAGGGGCGCAGCTATGGCTACACCTTC. This encodes CASSVQGRSYGYTF.